The 26 T cell receptor beta chains listed next were all sequenced from one sample in a study of PD-L1 blockade in urothelial cancer. TCRdb keeps only in-frame clones here, not all; method: immunoSEQ multiplex PCR. The repertoire holds 75,000 to 90,000 clones, 82% seen once, with around 9.5% in the top ten. The source was PBMCs, collected around atezolizumab (anti-PD-L1) treatment. The receptors were sampled from a man in his 70s with urothelial cancer.

CDR3 sequence reads: CASRQTGGTNTIYF. Here the CDR3 DNA reads TGTGCCAGCAGGCAGACAGGGGGCACGAACACCATATATTTT. The V gene is TRBV2, the J gene TRBJ1-3; 10 nucleotides align to TRBD1. Germline V lookup: CDR1 SNHLY, CDR2 FYNNEI. The CDR3 runs 14 residues. The V segment lost 6 bases and the J segment 7 bases; nucleotides outside the gene matches: 6. The whole variable domain, remainder taken from reference TRBV2 and TRBJ1-3, is EPEVTQTPSHQVTQMGQEVILRCVPISNHLYFYWYRQILGQKVEFLVSFYNNEISEKSEIFDDQFSVERPDGSNFTLKIRSTKLEDSAMYFCASRQTGGTNTIYFGEGSWLTVV.

V gene TRBV19 combines with J gene TRBJ2-1; 7 positions agree with TRBD2. V lost 3 bases to trimming and J lost 2 bases; unmatched junction nucleotides: 7. This CDR3 comprises 16 residues. CDR1 and CDR2 from the germline V gene are LNHDA and SQIVND (reference sequence). DNA for the CDR3: TGTGCCAGTAGTATCCCCGGGGGGACCCCCTACAATGAGCAGTTCTTC. This gives the protein CASSIPGGTPYNEQFF.

This clone appeared once. J is TRBJ2-3 and V is TRBV5-1; 7 bases agree with TRBD1. Germline lookup yields CDR1 SGHRS and CDR2 YFSETQ. The CDR3 loop spans 13 amino acids. V shed 5 bases, J shed 2 bases, and the junction held 2 bases outside the gene matches. The CDR3 region is CASRQGLTDTQYF. Written as DNA, the CDR3 is TGCGCCAGCAGACAGGGGCTCACAGATACGCAGTATTTT.

This clone is a singleton in its sample. The V gene is TRBV7-6, the J gene TRBJ2-3; 8 bases are a match to TRBD1. Germline V gives CDR1 SGHVS, CDR2 FNYEAQ. V lost 3 bases, J lost 4 bases, and 6 bases stayed unmatched. The CDR3 consists of 15 residues. DNA for the CDR3: TGTGCCAGCAGCTTCCCGACAGGGGTTTCAGATACGCAGTATTTT. This translates into CASSFPTGVSDTQYF.

The CDR3 bases are TGCGCCAGCGGGGGGGGCCGGGGCCAAAGGGCTGAAGCTTTCTTT. Residues: CASGGGRGQRAEAFF. The chain carries TRBV10-1 and TRBJ1-1; D possibly corresponds to TRBD1 (6 bases). This CDR3 is built from 15 residues. Trimming stripped 8 bases from V and 6 bases from J, with 22 bases between. Looked up from germline, CDR1 is WNHNN and CDR2 is SYGVQD (reference sequence).

This chain links TRBV19 with TRBJ1-1; D perhaps matches TRBD1 (6 bases). Germline values: CDR1 LNHDA, CDR2 SQIVND (reference sequence). The CDR3 extends over 15 amino acids. Trimming took 5 bases from V and 2 from J, leaving 15 bases between them. CDR3: CASSSVQGSNTEAFF. Here the CDR3 DNA reads TGTGCCAGTAGTTCGGTACAGGGTTCAAACACTGAAGCTTTCTTT. Supplemented by reference TRBV19 and TRBJ1-1, the full variable domain reads DGGITQSPKYLFRKEGQNVTLSCEQNLNHDAMYWYRQDPGQGLRLIYYSQIVNDFQKGDIAEGYSVSREKKESFPLTVTSAQKNPTAFYLCASSSVQGSNTEAFFGQGTRLTVV.

This clone appeared a few times. In DNA, the CDR3 is TGCAGCGTTGACCCGGGACAGGGCTACGAGCAGTACTTC. It yields the protein CSVDPGQGYEQYF. This chain joins TRBV29-1 and TRBJ2-7; 9 nucleotides align to TRBD1. Germline CDR1 and CDR2: SQVTM and ANQGSEA. The CDR3 is 13 amino acids. The J segment lost 3 bases and the V segment lost 3 bases, leaving 3 bases of the junction unmatched.

The chain combines TRBV15 with TRBJ2-5; TRBD2 is a possible D gene (6 bases). V dropped 5 bases and J dropped 4 bases, with 17 bases sitting between them. In germline, CDR1 is LNHNV, CDR2 YYDKDF (reference sequence). The CDR3 spans 15 residues. The DNA of the CDR3 is TGTGCCACCAGCGGCTCCCGGCGGGGCGGAGAGACCCAGTACTTC. Its protein product is CATSGSRRGGETQYF.

The V gene is TRBV7-8, the J gene TRBJ2-3; 8 bases are shared with TRBD2. This CDR3 has 17 amino acids. Germline V lookup: CDR1 SGHVS, CDR2 FQNEAQ. V lost 1 base and J lost 6; bases outside the gene matches: 12. The CDR3 protein is CASSLVPPGGGFDTQYF. Written as DNA, the CDR3 is TGTGCCAGCAGCTTAGTTCCCCCCGGGGGGGGCTTTGATACGCAGTATTTT.

This clone was picked up one time. The chain uses TRBV28 and TRBJ1-5; D might be TRBD1 (5 bases). CDR3 length equals 15 residues. Trimming removed 4 bases from V and 7 bases from J, with 17 bases in between. Germline CDR1 is MDHEN and CDR2 is SYDVKM. Here the CDR3 reads CASSSILAGEQPQHF. The CDR3 DNA reads TGTGCCAGCAGTTCCATCCTCGCGGGGGAGCAGCCCCAGCATTTT.

The chain has TRBV13 and TRBJ1-5; TRBD1 is a possible D gene (6 bases). Trimming stripped 0 bases from V and 4 bases from J, with 13 bases between. This CDR3 contains 16 residues. Germline CDR1 reads PRHDT; CDR2 reads FYEKMQ (reference sequence). The CDR3 loop is CASSLGRRGGNQPQHF. The CDR3 DNA reads TGTGCCAGCAGCTTAGGTCGGAGGGGGGGGAATCAGCCCCAGCATTTT.

V usage is TRBV2 and J usage is TRBJ2-5; 9 bases are a match to TRBD1. The CDR3 loop spans 14 amino acids. Trimming at V came to 8 bases and at J to 5 bases, leaving 9 bases not matched to a gene. Germline values: CDR1 SNHLY, CDR2 FYNNEI. CDR3 protein: CASGLDRGMETQYF. DNA for the CDR3: TGTGCCAGCGGACTGGACAGGGGAATGGAGACCCAGTACTTC.

This clone was detected once. The V gene is TRBV2, the J gene TRBJ1-2; 9 bases map to TRBD1. The CDR3 extends over 14 amino acids. Germline V CDR1 and CDR2: SNHLY, FYNNEI. Trimming took 5 bases from V and 2 from J; bases not matched to a gene: 3. CDR3 protein: CASSRDRDNYGYTF. The CDR3 nucleotides are TGTGCCAGCAGTAGGGACAGGGACAACTATGGCTACACCTTC.

The V call is TRBV10-3, the J call TRBJ2-5, with D maybe TRBD1 (6 bases). Germline lookup yields CDR1 ENHRY and CDR2 SYGVKD. This CDR3 comprises 14 residues. Trimming removed 7 bases from V and 4 bases from J, with 16 bases in between. CDR3 in amino acids: CAIKPGHERETQYF. In DNA, the CDR3 is TGTGCCATCAAACCGGGACACGAACGAGAGACCCAGTACTTC.

This rearrangement joins TRBV27 to TRBJ1-3; 8 bases fit TRBD1. Losses at the gene ends were 5 bases for V and 0 bases for J; bases not matched to a gene: 3. Germline lookup yields CDR1 MNHEY and CDR2 SMNVEV (reference sequence). CDR3 length: 15 amino acids. CDR3 loop: CASSRTGYSGNTIYF. CDR3 coding DNA: TGTGCCAGCAGTAGGACAGGGTACTCTGGAAACACCATATATTTT.

This clone was seen a handful of times. The V and J genes are TRBV6-6 and TRBJ2-7; TRBD1 is a possible D gene (5 bases). Trimming removed 2 bases from V and 7 bases from J, with 9 bases in between. Germline loops: CDR1 MNHNY, CDR2 SVGAGI (reference sequence). The CDR3 is 12 residues long. The CDR3 coding sequence is TGTGCCAGCAGTTACAAAGGGGATGAGCAGTACTTC. It codes for CASSYKGDEQYF.

The chain links TRBV4-3 to TRBJ2-2; TRBD2 agrees at 11 bases. CDR1 is LGHNA and CDR2 is YSLEER in the germline V gene. The J segment lost 4 bases and the V segment lost 3 bases, leaving 10 bases of the junction unmatched. This CDR3 comprises 18 residues. The CDR3 spells CASSHPIGTSGTTGELFF. CDR3 bases: TGCGCCAGCAGCCACCCGATCGGGACTAGCGGTACCACCGGGGAGCTGTTTTTT.

The gene calls are TRBV15 and TRBJ2-7, with 9 bases matching TRBD1. V dropped 6 bases and J dropped 0; count of bases not matched to a gene: 3. Germline V gene data show CDR1 as LNHNV and CDR2 as YYDKDF (reference sequence). The CDR3 has 14 residues. DNA of the CDR3: TGTGCCACCAGGACAGGGGGGAGCTCCTACGAGCAGTACTTC. Translating it yields CATRTGGSSYEQYF.

The V call is TRBV6-5, the J call TRBJ2-7; D perhaps matches TRBD1 (5 bases). Germline assignment: CDR1 MNHEY and CDR2 SVGAGI. Trimming stripped 0 bases from V and 4 bases from J, with 16 bases between. This CDR3 has 16 amino acids. The CDR3 is CASSYSGWQGGYEQYF. Written as DNA, the CDR3 is TGTGCCAGCAGTTACTCGGGGTGGCAGGGTGGGTACGAGCAGTACTTC.

The gene calls are TRBV18 and TRBJ2-1; the D gene is possibly TRBD1 (6 bases). Germline-derived CDR1 and CDR2 are KGHSH and LQKENI. Trimming removed 3 bases from V and 8 bases from J, with 14 bases in between. The CDR3 loop spans 14 amino acids. DNA for the CDR3: TGTGCCAGCTCACCGACCAACGCAGGGGATGAGCAGTTCTTC. Encoded protein: CASSPTNAGDEQFF.

The rearrangement uses TRBV18 and TRBJ2-7, with 7 bases fitting TRBD2. The CDR3 covers 14 residues. V lost 3 bases, J lost 2 bases, and 4 bases stayed unmatched. Germline V lookup: CDR1 KGHSH, CDR2 LQKENI. The CDR3 DNA follows: TGTGCCAGCTCACCGGCGGGAGAGGCCTACGAGCAGTACTTC. Its protein product is CASSPAGEAYEQYF.

V is TRBV6-4 and J is TRBJ2-1; 9 bases map to TRBD2. CDR1 and CDR2 (germline): MRHNA, SNTAGT. The CDR3 covers 15 residues. The V gene end was trimmed by 3 bases and the J gene end by 8 bases; junction bases not matched to a gene: 8. CDR3 sequence (DNA): TGTGCCAGCAGTGAAAAAGCGGGAGGCGGGGATGAGCAGTTCTTC. Translated, it gives CASSEKAGGGDEQFF.

There are a few counts of this clone. The chain has TRBV7-2 and TRBJ2-7, with 8 bases aligning to TRBD2. From germline, CDR1 is SGHTA and CDR2 FQGNSA. V was pared by 3 bases and J by 6 bases, with 7 bases of the junction left unmatched. This CDR3 spans 14 amino acids. The CDR3 is CASSFSLAGSEQYF. The CDR3 DNA is TGTGCCAGCAGCTTTAGCCTAGCGGGTAGCGAGCAGTACTTC.

The V call is TRBV5-1, the J call TRBJ2-5; 14 bases fit TRBD2. Germline V gene sequence: CDR1 SGHRS, CDR2 YFSETQ. V gave up 0 bases and J gave up 4 bases; unmatched junction bases: 2. CDR3 size: 16 residues. CDR3 sequence: CASSLGLAGGRETQYF. DNA of the CDR3: TGCGCCAGCAGCTTGGGACTAGCGGGGGGGCGAGAGACCCAGTACTTC.

The chain has TRBV6-4 and TRBJ2-2, with 10 nucleotides matching TRBD2. CDR3 length: 17 residues. Germline CDR1 and CDR2: MRHNA and SNTAGT. Trimming cost V 6 bases and J 2 bases; bases outside gene matches: 9. The CDR3 loop reads CASRRASGGTNTGELFF. The CDR3 nucleotides are TGTGCCAGCAGAAGGGCTAGCGGGGGTACCAACACCGGGGAGCTGTTTTTT.

This rearrangement joins TRBV18 to TRBJ2-5; the match to TRBD2 covers 8 bases. Trimming took 6 bases from V and 3 from J; bases not matched to a gene: 6. Looked up from germline, CDR1 is KGHSH and CDR2 is LQKENI. The CDR3 has 14 amino acids. CDR3 sequence reads: CASSRGAEEETQYF. DNA for the CDR3: TGTGCCAGCTCGCGGGGGGCCGAGGAAGAGACCCAGTACTTC.